This passage covers 28 T cell receptor beta chains from one sample sequenced in a study of blood T cell repertoires in COVID-19. The table came from immunoSEQ multiplex PCR; TCRdb's copy has only in-frame clones and leaves some out. The sample lists some 130,000 clones; around 81% were seen once. Input material: peripheral blood. The receptor set was obtained from a middle-aged man with active or convalescent COVID-19.

V and J are TRBV4-1 and TRBJ1-2, with D possibly TRBD1 on 6 matching bases. V was cut by 3 bases and J by 7 bases, with 12 bases left in between. This CDR3 is 13 amino acids long. Germline CDR1 is MGHRA and CDR2 is YSYEKL. The CDR3 sequence is CASSHGGRVGYTF. The CDR3 DNA reads TGCGCCAGCAGCCATGGGGGCAGGGTTGGCTACACCTTC.

This chain links TRBV7-2 with TRBJ2-1; TRBD2 might be the D (7 bases). Looked up from germline, CDR1 is SGHTA and CDR2 is FQGNSA. V dropped 0 bases and J dropped 9 bases, with 12 bases sitting between them. There are 14 residues in the CDR3. In DNA, the CDR3 is TGTGCCAGCAGCTTAGCGGGGGGGCAGGGTGAGCAGTTCTTC. Protein product: CASSLAGGQGEQFF.

This rearrangement joins TRBV12-1 to TRBJ2-5; no DNA check was done on the table's D call, TRBD2. TRBV12-1 is assigned pseudogene status. The CDR3 is 13 residues long. The CDR3 reads CASRGGGQETQYF. The CDR3 DNA follows: TGTGCCAGCCGCGGGGGGGGGCAAGAGACCCAGTACTTC.

The chain is built from TRBV5-6 and TRBJ1-2; 7 bases match TRBD1. The CDR3 is 15 residues long. Germline V gives CDR1 SGHDT, CDR2 YYEEEE. V was clipped by 1 base and J by 0 bases; unmatched bases: 3. CDR3 sequence (DNA): TGTGCCAGCAGCTTGTTGGACAGGCCTAACTATGGCTACACCTTC. Its protein is CASSLLDRPNYGYTF.

This sequence joins TRBV4-3 and TRBJ1-2; D unresolved. The V end was cut by 0 bases, the J end by 2 bases, with 10 bases between. The CDR3 is made up of 15 amino acids. Germline V CDR1 and CDR2: LGHNA, YSLEER. The CDR3: CASSQDTTANYGYTF. DNA for the CDR3: TGCGCCAGCAGCCAAGATACTACCGCGAACTATGGCTACACCTTC.

V and J are TRBV6-6 and TRBJ2-5; 11 bases match TRBD1. V shed 2 bases, J shed 4 bases, and the junction held 6 bases outside the gene matches. The CDR3 length is 16 residues. The V gene's germline CDR1 is MNHNY and CDR2 SVGAGI (reference sequence). The CDR3 sequence is CASSYGDRGSLETQYF. CDR3 nucleotide sequence: TGTGCCAGCAGTTACGGGGACAGGGGGTCCCTAGAGACCCAGTACTTC.

The sample holds one count of this clone. The CDR3 protein is CASSQEGGQGAGEQYF. The DNA of the CDR3 is TGCGCCAGCAGCCAAGAAGGCGGGCAGGGGGCGGGCGAGCAGTACTTC. V gene TRBV4-3 combines with J gene TRBJ2-7, with 8 bases that match TRBD1. This CDR3 has 16 amino acids. Trimming at V came to 0 bases and at J to 6 bases, leaving 10 bases not matched to a gene. CDR1 and CDR2 (germline): LGHNA, YSLEER.

This chain joins TRBV29-1 and TRBJ1-2; tentative D call: TRBD1 (6 bases). This CDR3 is built from 13 residues. V lost 4 bases and J lost 8, with 17 bases in between. Germline CDR1 reads SQVTM; CDR2 reads ANQGSEA. The CDR3 DNA sequence: TGCAGCGTTGGGAGTGGGCAGGGGATCGGCTACACCTTC. Its translation: CSVGSGQGIGYTF.

The chain joins TRBV15 to TRBJ1-3; 8 bases are a match to TRBD1. The trim removed 1 base at V and 3 bases at J, leaving 2 bases unmatched. Germline V gene data show CDR1 as LNHNV and CDR2 as YYDKDF (reference sequence). The CDR3 contains 15 residues. The CDR3 bases are TGTGCCACCAGCAGAGTGACAGGGGTTGGAAACACCATATATTTT. It encodes CATSRVTGVGNTIYF.

The gene calls are TRBV30 and TRBJ2-6; the D gene is possibly TRBD1 (5 bases). This CDR3 is 15 amino acids long. The V end was cut by 5 bases, the J end by 3 bases, with 14 bases between. The germline gives CDR1 GTSNPN, CDR2 SVGIG (reference sequence). CDR3 coding DNA: TGTGCCTGGGGAATCCCCAGGGATGGGGCCAACGTCCTGACTTTC. This sequence encodes CAWGIPRDGANVLTF. Filled out from reference TRBV30 and TRBJ2-6, the complete variable domain reads SQTIHQWPATLVQPVGSPLSLECTVEGTSNPNLYWYRQAAGRGLQLLFYSVGIGQISSEVPQNLSASRPQDRQFILSSKKLLLSDSGFYLCAWGIPRDGANVLTFGAGSRLTVL.

V usage is TRBV12-3 or TRBV12-4 and J usage is TRBJ1-1, with D unclear. V was clipped by 3 bases and J by 7 bases, with 9 bases between them. The CDR3 runs 12 residues. CDR3 loop: CASSFGVGEAFF. The CDR3 coding sequence is TGTGCCAGCAGTTTCGGAGTCGGTGAAGCTTTCTTT.

This clone was counted only a few times. The chain uses TRBV3-1 (or the pseudogene TRBV3-2) and TRBJ1-6, with a possible D match to TRBD1 (6 bases). The V gene lost 0 bases and the J gene lost 14 bases, with 14 bases spanning the gap. Germline-derived CDR1 and CDR2 are LGHDT and YNNKEL (reference sequence). The CDR3 has 14 residues. The CDR3 loop reads CASSQELGPGALHF. CDR3 nucleotide sequence: TGTGCCAGCAGCCAAGAGTTGGGACCAGGGGCCCTCCACTTT.

This chain joins TRBV15 and TRBJ2-7; D gene unclear. This CDR3 has 14 residues. Germline assignment: CDR1 LNHNV and CDR2 YYDKDF (reference sequence). With 4 bases removed from V and 0 bases from J, the gap between germline ends came to 10 bases. CDR3 DNA sequence: TGTGCCACCAGCAAAGACTTCCCCTCCTACGAGCAGTACTTC. Its translation is CATSKDFPSYEQYF.

A single count supports this clone. The chain joins TRBV10-3 to TRBJ2-5; tentatively, D is TRBD2 (5 bases). Trimming took off 0 bases at V and 4 bases at J, with 9 bases between the two ends. Germline CDR1 ENHRY, CDR2 SYGVKD. The CDR3 has 14 amino acids. The CDR3 protein is CAISESRAGETQYF. The CDR3 coding sequence is TGTGCCATCAGTGAGTCGCGGGCGGGAGAGACCCAGTACTTC.

The chain combines TRBV7-3 with TRBJ2-2; TRBD2 matches 9 bases. The CDR3 has 15 amino acids. The germline CDR1 and CDR2 sequences are SGHTA and FQGTGA. The V and J ends lost 0 bases and 7 bases, in that order; junction bases with no gene match: 3. CDR3 sequence: CASSLTSGGGGELFF. CDR3 in DNA: TGTGCCAGCAGCTTAACTAGCGGGGGCGGCGGGGAGCTGTTTTTT.

The J gene is TRBJ2-4, the V gene TRBV19; possibly TRBD2 for D (6 bases). This CDR3 region has 12 residues. Germline assignment: CDR1 LNHDA and CDR2 SQIVND (reference sequence). Trimming pared 5 bases from V and 13 bases from J, leaving 15 bases between. The CDR3 here is CASSLLGGWQYF. The CDR3 region has the DNA TGTGCCAGTAGTCTTCTGGGGGGTTGGCAGTACTTC.

This rearrangement joins TRBV19 to TRBJ1-2, with TRBD1 identical over 11 bases. J lost 3 bases, V lost 6 bases, and 6 bases had no gene match. Germline lookup yields CDR1 LNHDA and CDR2 SQIVND (reference sequence). The length of the CDR3 is 15 residues. The CDR3 reads CASSRGQGEYYGYTF. CDR3 DNA sequence: TGTGCCAGTAGCCGGGGACAGGGGGAGTACTATGGCTACACCTTC.

The chain combines TRBV7-2 with TRBJ2-4, with TRBD2 matching 11 bases. The trim removed 5 bases at V and 7 bases at J, leaving 4 bases unmatched. Germline loops: CDR1 SGHTA, CDR2 FQGNSA. This CDR3 contains 14 residues. The CDR3 nucleotides are TGTGCCAGCAGCGCTAGCGGGGGGACTAACATTCAGTACTTC. It specifies CASSASGGTNIQYF.

The chain combines TRBV7-9 with TRBJ1-5; TRBD1 matches 8 bases. CDR1 and CDR2 from the germline V gene are SEHNR and FQNEAQ (reference sequence). V was clipped by 5 bases and J by 2 bases; unmatched bases: 5. The CDR3 consists of 15 residues. CDR3 protein: CASSATGEGNQPQHF. The CDR3 nucleotides are TGTGCCAGCAGCGCGACAGGGGAAGGCAATCAGCCCCAGCATTTT.

This clone was seen just once. The rearrangement uses TRBV7-3 and TRBJ2-7, with TRBD2 matching 8 bases. The CDR3 has 15 amino acids. V shed 6 bases, J shed 0 bases, and the junction held 7 bases outside the gene matches. The V gene's germline CDR1 is SGHTA and CDR2 FQGTGA. This CDR3 is CASSLSGGISYEQYF. In DNA form, the CDR3 reads TGTGCCAGCAGTCTAAGCGGGGGAATCTCCTACGAGCAGTACTTC.

The chain combines TRBV18 with TRBJ1-1; the D gene is possibly TRBD1 (5 bases). V shed 3 bases and J shed 0 bases, with 11 bases lying between them. CDR3 size: 15 residues. The germline gives CDR1 KGHSH, CDR2 LQKENI. The CDR3 DNA is TGTGCCAGCTCACCGGCGGGGGGTGTGAACACTGAAGCTTTCTTT. Protein sequence: CASSPAGGVNTEAFF.

This chain links TRBV20-1 with TRBJ1-1; D is unresolved. Germline CDR1 DFQATT, CDR2 SNEGSKA (reference sequence). Trimming removed 6 bases at V and 8 bases at J, with 13 bases between. The CDR3 is made up of 11 amino acids. The CDR3 here is CSAPDREEAFF. DNA of the CDR3: TGCAGTGCCCCGGACCGGGAGGAAGCTTTCTTT.

V and J are TRBV7-3 and TRBJ1-1; 7 nucleotides line up with TRBD1. The CDR3 has 15 residues. Germline values: CDR1 SGHTA, CDR2 FQGTGA. V gave up 5 bases and J gave up 2 bases; unmatched junction bases: 8. Here the CDR3 reads CASSEQGIGNTEAFF. As DNA, the CDR3 is TGTGCCAGCAGCGAACAGGGGATTGGAAACACTGAAGCTTTCTTT.

V gene TRBV4-2 combines with J gene TRBJ2-3, with 11 bases that match TRBD2. CDR1 and CDR2 from the germline V gene are LGHNA and YNFKEQ. The ends lost 1 base at V and 6 bases at J; junction bases unmatched: 9. The CDR3 consists of 17 residues. The CDR3 is CASSQGGVAGGLDTQYF. Written as DNA, the CDR3 is TGTGCCAGCAGCCAAGGGGGTGTAGCGGGGGGGCTCGATACGCAGTATTTT.

Note on this clone: The sample carries other DNA sequences with the same CDR3. This CDR3 reads CASSESRGNTEAFF. The CDR3 bases are TGTGCCAGCAGTGAATCCAGGGGGAACACTGAAGCTTTCTTT. The V gene is TRBV25-1, the J gene TRBJ1-1, with a tentative D call TRBD1 (6 bases). V lost 1 base to trimming and J lost 1 base, with 7 bases between them. Germline V gene data show CDR1 as MGHDK and CDR2 as SYGVNS. The CDR3 length is 14 residues.

The CDR3 bases are TGTGCCAGCAGGGTGGGGGGTATAGAGACCCAGTACTTC. Translated, it gives CASRVGGIETQYF. The rearrangement joins TRBV5-8 to TRBJ2-5, with a weak D call TRBD2 (6 bases). The CDR3 loop spans 13 amino acids. V was pared by 5 bases and J by 4 bases, with 12 bases between. Germline V gene data show CDR1 as SGHTS and CDR2 as YDEGEE.

The chain has TRBV7-9 and TRBJ2-1; D possibly corresponds to TRBD2 (5 bases). Germline V gives CDR1 SEHNR, CDR2 FQNEAQ (reference sequence). The CDR3 sequence is 14 residues long. V was cut by 1 base and J by 7 bases, with 11 bases left in between. The CDR3 DNA follows: TGTGCCAGCAGCTTAGTAATTGGCGGGAATGAGCAGTTCTTC. Translation gives CASSLVIGGNEQFF.

This clone was found once. The V gene is TRBV4-2, the J gene TRBJ2-7, with D possibly being TRBD2 (6 bases). Germline CDR1 is LGHNA and CDR2 is YNFKEQ. V was pared by 0 bases and J by 2 bases, with 11 bases between. The CDR3 has 15 amino acids. The CDR3 DNA reads as TGTGCCAGCAGCCAAGAGCGGGACGGTCCCTACGAGCAGTACTTC. This codes for CASSQERDGPYEQYF.